Reported below is one TCR beta chain. The sample belongs to a study of CD8 T cells in Susac syndrome. An input of about 0.5 to 1 ug of RNA was subjected to reverse transcription using random hexamers. Amplification of TCR beta CDR3 across 54 Vbeta and 13 Jbeta was performed with immunoSEQ multiplex PCR. TCRdb redid the calling of the immunoSEQ multiplex PCR reads with MiXCR, one entry per CDR3 protein. The repertoire has 84,000 or so distinct CDR3 sequences, approximately 95% of them found once; the top ten carry about 0.9%. Negative magnetic isolation gave CD8+ and CD4+ cells; FACS enriched CD8+ TEMRA. The CDR3 is 15 residues long. V trimming: 4 bases; J trimming: 2 bases; junction bases outside the gene matches: 7. CDR1 and CDR2 from the germline V gene are SGHTA and FQGNSA.

This clonotype originated in a human donor with Susac syndrome. The sample consisted of CD8+ T cells from PBMCs. The chain links TRBV7-2 to TRBJ2-7; 8 bases are a match to TRBD2. Here the CDR3 reads CASSSNPGGPYEQYF. The CDR3 DNA reads TGTGCCAGCAGCTCCAATCCGGGGGGGCCCTACGAGCAGTACTTC.